The entry below gives a single T cell receptor beta chain sequence along with its context. Its antigen is unknown. This specimen comes from a study of cytomegalovirus exposure and HLA in healthy donors. Across the whole study: According to later analysis, the same platform produced the 110 or so validation and about 630 first-cohort repertoires. Notes on the study in general: Most sequenced TCRs were rare (though some public TCRs occurred in many donors). Reports showed the classifier diagnosing cytomegalovirus status with high specificity and sensitivity. The tendency of first-cohort TCR clusters to co-occur in the 120 validation repertoires was identified by a subsequent analysis.

The repertoire was sequenced with immunoSEQ multiplex PCR; TCRdb's copy has only in-frame clones and lacks some. Of about 220,000 clones listed, 75% to 95% are singletons. CDR1 is MNHNS, CDR2 SASEGT, per germline. With V trimmed by 5 bases and J by 3 bases, 1 base remained unmatched. The CDR3 is 14 amino acids. Sequenced input: PBMCs. The chain has TRBV6-1 and TRBJ2-2, with TRBD1 matching 9 bases. The sequence was collected from a woman aged 18 to 35 in good health and CMV-seronegative. The CDR3 sequence: CASSWDRDTGELFF. In DNA form, the CDR3 reads TGTGCCAGCAGTTGGGACAGGGACACCGGGGAGCTGTTTTTT.